The 19 T cell receptor beta chains below all came from one sample that was sequenced in a study of regulatory T cells in long-lasting Graves disease. iRepertoire HTBI primers and Arm-PCR of CDR3 regions built TCR beta libraries. TCRdb re-derived calls from the multiplex PCR reads in MiXCR, one entry per CDR3 protein. The sample consists of about 400,000 distinct CDR3 sequences, 20% to 25% of them appearing once. As for time point: persistent/refractory GD, antithyroid drugs over 5 years with positive TRAb. Extracted PBMC RNA gave rise to the TCR library. Sequences were derived from peripheral blood mononuclear cells (PBMCs), sampled when the disease was refractory, from a patient treated with antithyroid drugs. The source is a female donor with Graves disease.

Many counts were recorded for this clonotype. The chain couples TRBV9 to TRBJ2-5; D gene uncertain. This CDR3 contains 17 residues. Looked up from germline, CDR1 is SGDLS and CDR2 is YYNGEE. The V end lost 0 bases, the J end lost 2 bases, and 17 bases lay between the germline ends. The CDR3 sequence: CASSVGKGSVRQETQYF. CDR3 in DNA: TGTGCCAGCAGCGTAGGGAAGGGATCGGTCCGACAAGAGACCCAGTACTTC.

This clonotype showed up many times. This chain uses TRBV2 with TRBJ2-7; 9 bases fit TRBD1. The J segment lost 6 bases and the V segment lost 1 base, leaving 4 bases of the junction unmatched. This CDR3 comprises 14 residues. Germline V lookup: CDR1 SNHLY, CDR2 FYNNEI. CDR3 sequence reads: CASSEGTGVGEQYF. Here the CDR3 DNA reads TGTGCCAGCAGTGAAGGGACAGGGGTTGGCGAGCAGTACTTC.

The chain recombines TRBV19 with TRBJ2-5; D might be TRBD2 (5 bases). Germline CDR1 is LNHDA and CDR2 is SQIVND (reference sequence). With 6 bases removed from V and 5 bases from J, the gap between germline ends came to 16 bases. The CDR3 loop spans 14 amino acids. The CDR3 is CASSRRGGDETQYF. CDR3 nucleotides: TGTGCCAGTAGCCGCAGAGGAGGCGACGAGACCCAGTACTTC.

As to this clonotype: This clone may be a read error of a much larger clone one base away. The chain employs TRBV28 and TRBJ1-4; D remains ambiguous. Germline values: CDR1 MDHEN, CDR2 SYDVKM. CDR3 length: 11 residues. CDR3 nucleotides: TGTGCCAGCAGCCCTCTGGAAAGACTGTTTTTT. Its protein product is CASSPLERLFF.

The chain is built from TRBV29-1 and TRBJ1-4; D gene uncertain. CDR3 length equals 13 residues. The V end was cut by 7 bases, the J end by 0 bases, with 9 bases between. CDR1 SQVTM and CDR2 ANQGSEA come from the germline V gene. CDR3 region: CSAQRATNEKLFF. The CDR3 DNA sequence: TGCAGCGCGCAGCGTGCAACTAATGAAAAACTGTTTTTT.

This chain connects TRBV29-1 to TRBJ2-7, with D possibly being TRBD1 (5 bases). The ends were cut back, 3 bases at V and 3 bases at J, with 9 bases in the middle. This CDR3 is built from 12 residues. The V gene's germline CDR1 is SQVTM and CDR2 ANQGSEA. The CDR3, as DNA: TGCAGCGTTGAGGTGCAGGGCTACGAGCAGTACTTC. Protein: CSVEVQGYEQYF.

This clonotype was found many times. This chain links TRBV12-3 or TRBV12-4 with TRBJ1-5; possibly TRBD1 for D (6 bases). V gave up 3 bases and J gave up 6 bases, with 15 bases separating them. This CDR3 comprises 15 residues. CDR3 bases: TGTGCCAGCAGTTTTCTGGGGGCTGGGGGTCAGCCCCAGCATTTT. Protein product: CASSFLGAGGQPQHF.

This clonotype was seen once. The rearrangement joins TRBV5-1 to TRBJ1-1; 9 bases map to TRBD1. This CDR3 contains 13 residues. Germline V lookup: CDR1 SGHRS, CDR2 YFSETQ. V lost 4 bases to trimming and J lost 8 bases; unmatched junction nucleotides: 6. The CDR3 loop is CASSTGTGWEAFF. For the CDR3, the DNA is TGCGCCAGCAGCACCGGGACAGGGTGGGAAGCTTTCTTT. The complete variable domain, with remaining parts taken from reference TRBV5-1 and TRBJ1-1, reads KAGVTQTPRYLIKTRGQQVTLSCSPISGHRSVSWYQQTPGQGLQFLFEYFSETQRNKGNFPGRFSGRQFSNSRSEMNVSTLELGDSALYLCASSTGTGWEAFFGQGTRLTVV.

This clonotype has just one count. This may come from a read error, since a much larger clone is one base off. The chain links TRBV7-2 to TRBJ1-5; no clear D gene. The CDR3 has 14 residues. Germline V gene sequence: CDR1 SGHTA, CDR2 FQGNSA. The CDR3 is CAGSLGMRDQPQHF. The CDR3 DNA reads TGTGCCGGCAGCTTAGGGATGCGGGATCAGCCCCAGCATTTT.

The chain couples TRBV20-1 to TRBJ2-4; maybe TRBD2 (5 bases). The V gene lost 3 bases and the J gene lost 0 bases, with 12 bases spanning the gap. The CDR3 totals 15 residues. The germline CDR1 and CDR2 sequences are DFQATT and SNEGSKA (reference sequence). The CDR3 sequence: CSARTSGLAKNIQYF. CDR3 DNA: TGCAGTGCTAGGACGAGCGGTCTAGCCAAAAACATTCAGTACTTC.

This clonotype was recorded a few times. The chain has TRBV27 and TRBJ1-2; a possible D gene is TRBD1 (5 bases). Germline V gives CDR1 MNHEY, CDR2 SMNVEV (reference sequence). V lost 2 bases and J 3 bases, leaving 10 bases between the germline ends. The CDR3 extends over 14 amino acids. The CDR3 region is CASSLKVTDYGYTF. DNA for the CDR3: TGTGCCAGCAGTTTAAAAGTGACAGACTATGGCTACACCTTC.

In this sample, this clonotype turned up a few times. The chain uses TRBV27 and TRBJ2-5; possibly TRBD2 for D (5 bases). The V gene's germline CDR1 is MNHEY and CDR2 SMNVEV (reference sequence). This CDR3 comprises 15 residues. V lost 6 bases to trimming and J lost 1 base, with 15 bases between them. CDR3 sequence reads: CASSSLGLFQETQYF. The CDR3 nucleotides read TGTGCCAGCAGCTCACTAGGTCTCTTCCAAGAGACCCAGTACTTC.

This clonotype was seen repeatedly, ten times or more. This sequence joins TRBV28 and TRBJ1-2, with 7 bases fitting TRBD1. Losses at the gene ends were 5 bases for V and 4 bases for J; bases not matched to a gene: 7. Germline V lookup: CDR1 MDHEN, CDR2 SYDVKM. The CDR3 has 14 residues. The CDR3 coding sequence is TGTGCCAGCAGTCCGGGACAGCGCATCTATGGCTACACCTTC. Protein product: CASSPGQRIYGYTF.

Notes on this clonotype: This may arise from a read error, as a much more abundant clone is one base away. The chain employs TRBV30 and TRBJ1-4; 7 bases agree with TRBD1. The CDR3 sequence is 14 residues long. The germline CDR1 and CDR2 sequences are GTSNPN and SVGIG (reference sequence). The CDR3 loop reads CVSNPGTVSEKLFF. In DNA form, the CDR3 reads TGTGTCTCGAACCCCGGGACAGTCAGTGAAAAACTGTTTTTT.

This clonotype has a count of ten or more. The genes are TRBV6-1 and TRBJ1-1; D is uncertain. This CDR3 is 13 amino acids long. CDR1 is MNHNS, CDR2 SASEGT, per germline. Trimming took 1 base from V and 11 from J, leaving 14 bases between them. The CDR3 reads CASSEEGPARAFF. Here the CDR3 DNA reads TGTGCCAGCAGTGAAGAGGGCCCTGCTCGGGCTTTCTTT.

This clonotype was counted ten times or more. V and J are TRBV12-3 or TRBV12-4 and TRBJ1-6; possibly TRBD1 for D (6 bases). V was shortened by 8 bases and J by 6 bases, with 14 bases between the two germline ends. This CDR3 is built from 14 residues. CDR3 sequence reads: CASCEGQFNSPLHF. The CDR3 nucleotides are TGTGCCAGCTGTGAAGGACAGTTTAATTCACCCCTCCACTTT.

This sequence joins TRBV7-2 and TRBJ2-5; 9 positions match TRBD1. The J call is doubtful: the DNA matches TRBJ2-1 better. The CDR3 runs to 15 residues. Germline V gene sequence: CDR1 SGHTA, CDR2 FQGNSA. CDR3 nucleotide sequence: TGTGCCAGCAGCTTCTACAGGGGGCGTGACAATGAGCAGTTCTTC. It specifies CASSFYRGRDNEQFF.

The V gene is TRBV4-1, the J gene TRBJ1-2; TRBD1 matches 7 bases. V lost 4 bases, J lost 4 bases, and 9 bases stayed unmatched. The length of the CDR3 is 15 residues. Germline V gives CDR1 MGHRA, CDR2 YSYEKL. Here the CDR3 DNA reads TGCGCCAGCAGCCCCCGTGAAGGGGGCCCCTATGGCTACACCTTC. This translates into CASSPREGGPYGYTF.

This clonotype was seen ten or more times. The CDR3 nucleotides are TGCAGTGCTCCTCGTTCTAGCGGGACGCGAAACGAGCAGTACTTC. Its protein product is CSAPRSSGTRNEQYF. This chain links TRBV20-1 with TRBJ2-7; TRBD2 agrees at 9 bases. The CDR3 length is 15 residues. Germline values: CDR1 DFQATT, CDR2 SNEGSKA (reference sequence). V lost 5 bases to trimming and J lost 5 bases; unmatched junction nucleotides: 13.